This T cell receptor beta chain is drawn from a study of CD8 T cells in ankylosing spondylitis (dated by TCRdb to 2017 to 2019). Study-level background: T cell receptor beta repertoires were profiled in healthy donors and ankylosing spondylitis patients so that disease-linked TCR variants could be found. In total, the full study cohort was made up of 108 healthy donors and approximately 27 ankylosing spondylitis patients. Peripheral blood was sampled, and synovial fluid was additionally collected from ankylosing spondylitis patients. Here is what the overall study found, with its caveats: The disease-linked clones had a CD8+ phenotype and were found at relatively low frequencies in peripheral blood. Some motif variants were previously reported in synovial fluid and blood of reactive arthritis patients, suggesting common disease-initiation mechanisms. The disease-linked clones were reported to be significantly enriched in matched synovial fluid samples from ankylosing spondylitis patients. A TCR beta motif made up of seven or eight highly homologous amino acid variants appeared to be characteristic of blood from ankylosing spondylitis patients.

Reading the germline V gene gives CDR1 MNHEY and CDR2 SVGEGT. The V end gives up 3 bases and the J end 7 bases, leaving 8 bases in the junction not matched to a gene. Its CDR3 holds 14 amino acids, cysteine through phenylalanine. Just CDR3 DNA is preserved here, 42 bases in frame from base 1. At least ten counts were recorded for this clonotype. Its antigen remains undetermined. No qualities accompany the bases; no much larger clone lies one base away. This sample was sequenced with an Illumina HiSeq 2500. Quantitative 5'-RACE with molecular barcodes was used to prepare TCR beta libraries. Concerning the study's data processing: A new computational method, built on a probabilistic model of VDJ rearrangement, was used to identify disease-linked TCR variants. The public reads were reanalyzed by TCRdb: fastp trimming at Q25, MiXCR alignment, in-frame beta chains only. Every CDR3 protein is listed once, alongside the most common genes and DNA of its rows. TCRdb, rather than the study authors, made the V and J calls. The sample data list about 39,000 distinct CDR3 sequences, and approximately 10% of these were observed just once. 16% of the sample is taken by the ten largest.

The clonotype was recovered from a male donor with ankylosing spondylitis or in good health (not recorded which). This chain is built from TRBV6-2 or TRBV6-3 and TRBJ1-1, with 7 bases in between that match TRBD1. Sequenced material: blood, either unsorted or a sorted T cell fraction (not recorded which). The CDR3 region: CASSYRTGDIEAFF. The DNA is TGTGCCAGCAGTTATAGGACAGGAGATATTGAAGCTTTCTTT.